This is a list of T cell receptor beta chains from one sample in a study of cytomegalovirus exposure and HLA in healthy donors. The table came from immunoSEQ multiplex PCR; TCRdb's copy has only in-frame clones and leaves some out. The data hold over 100,000 clones, with 79% observed a single time. The sequenced sample was PBMCs. Receptors were obtained from a woman in her late teens or twenties in good health and CMV-seropositive. Both conserved end residues are part of each CDR3. The D gene is left open where the match is weak. Where a row states a size, it is once, few, many or the class of an expanded clone; other rows omit it.

>TRBV9|-|TRBJ2-5|-
TGTGCCAGCAGCGTAGCGGGGTTTCAAGAGACCCAGTACTTC
CASSVAGFQETQYF
>TRBV4-2|TRBD2|TRBJ2-1|-
TGTGCCAGCAGCCAAGACCGGCGGGAGGATGAGCAGTTCTTC
CASSQDRREDEQFF
>TRBV2|-|TRBJ1-1|-
TGTGCCAGCAGTGGGCTGATAAGGGAGGTCACTGAAGCTTTCTTT
CASSGLIREVTEAFF
>TRBV14|-|TRBJ2-7|-
TGTGCCAGCGGGAGATCGAAGGAGCAGTACTTC
CASGRSKEQYF
>TRBV9|-|TRBJ2-3|-
TGTGCCAGCAGTGAGGGAGGAACACTCACAGATACGCAGTATTTT
CASSEGGTLTDTQYF
>TRBV21-1|-|TRBJ1-5|-
TGTGCCAGCAGCAAAGGAGGCCCCAAGGTCGGCGATAGCAATCAGCCCCAGCATTTT
CASSKGGPKVGDSNQPQHF
>TRBV6-6|-|TRBJ2-1|-
TGTGCCAGCAGTCCGTCGTTGAGCTCCTACAATGAGCAGTTCTTC
CASSPSLSSYNEQFF
>TRBV7-3|-|TRBJ1-1|-
TGTGCCAGCAGCACGGGACAAATGAACACTGAAGCTTTCTTT
CASSTGQMNTEAFF
>TRBV2|TRBD1|TRBJ1-3|-
TGTGCCAGCAGGTACGACAGGGCCTCTGGAAACACCATATATTTT
CASRYDRASGNTIYF
>TRBV9|-|TRBJ2-5|-
TGTGCCAGCAGCGTAGGAGGAGGGGAGACCCAGTACTTC
CASSVGGGETQYF
>TRBV5-4|TRBD2|TRBJ2-2|-
TGTGCCAGCAGCTCACTAGCGGGAGGGGATATCACCGGGGAGCTGTTTTTT
CASSSLAGGDITGELFF
>TRBV6-1|TRBD2|TRBJ2-7|-
TGTGCCAGCAGTGAAGCGAAACTAGCGGTCTCCTACGAGCAGTACTTC
CASSEAKLAVSYEQYF
>TRBV5-6|TRBD2|TRBJ2-7|-
TGTGCCAGCAGCGACGGACTAGCGGAGTACGAGCAGTACTTC
CASSDGLAEYEQYF
>TRBV4-1|TRBD1|TRBJ1-2|few
TGCGCCAGCAGCCAAGATCCGACAGGGGGAGGGAGTACCTATGGCTACACCTTC
CASSQDPTGGGSTYGYTF
>TRBV19|-|TRBJ2-2|-
TGTGCCAGTAGTATCGAGGCGGGACCATCTCACACCGGGGAGCTGTTTTTT
CASSIEAGPSHTGELFF
>TRBV5-1|TRBD2|TRBJ2-3|few
TGCGCCAGCAGCTTGGCCGTAGCGGGAGGGTCTACAGATACGCAGTATTTT
CASSLAVAGGSTDTQYF
>TRBV7-8|TRBD1|TRBJ1-2|-
TGTGCCAGCAGCCGAGGGGCAGGGGGCCTTGGCTACACCTTC
CASSRGAGGLGYTF
>TRBV6-6|TRBD2|TRBJ2-1|-
TGTGCCAGCAGCCTACTAGCGGGAGATTTCTATGGTGAGCAGTTCTTC
CASSLLAGDFYGEQFF
>TRBV9|TRBD1|TRBJ1-1|few
TGTGCCAGCAGCGACCGAACAGGGGCGATTAACACTGAAGCTTTCTTT
CASSDRTGAINTEAFF
>TRBV6-5|TRBD2|TRBJ2-1|-
TGTGCCAGCAGTTACTACAGCGGGAACAATGAGCAGTTCTTC
CASSYYSGNNEQFF
>TRBV15|TRBD2|TRBJ2-1|-
TGTGCCACCAGCAGGCCTCCCGGGGGACTAGCGTCGAATGAGCAGTTCTTC
CATSRPPGGLASNEQFF
>TRBV7-9|TRBD2|TRBJ2-1|-
TGTGCCAGCAGCTTAGGGGGCCTAGCGGGAGGAAATGAGCAGTTCTTC
CASSLGGLAGGNEQFF
>TRBV27|TRBD2|TRBJ2-4|-
TGTGCCAGCACCGTTTCTAGCGGACTAGCCAAAAACATTCAGTACTTC
CASTVSSGLAKNIQYF
>TRBV10-1|-|TRBJ2-2|-
TGCGCCAGCAGTGAGTCGACGCGGACCGGGGAGCTGTTTTTT
CASSESTRTGELFF
>TRBV29-1|-|TRBJ2-3|few
TGCAGCGTTGAAGATGTAGGGGGCGGGGATGCGCAGTATTTT
CSVEDVGGGDAQYF
>TRBV6-1|-|TRBJ1-1|-
TGTGCCAGCCTTAGATACACTGAAGCTTTCTTT
CASLRYTEAFF
>TRBV19|TRBD2|TRBJ2-7|-
TGTGCCAGTAGTAAATCGCCTAGCGGCCTCGACGAGCAGTACTTC
CASSKSPSGLDEQYF
>TRBV9|TRBD2|TRBJ2-3|-
TGTGCCAGCAGCGTAGACGGGAGGGTCACAGATACGCAGTATTTT
CASSVDGRVTDTQYF
>TRBV28|TRBD2|TRBJ2-2|-
TGTGCCAGAGGGACTAGCGTTAACACCGGGGAGCTGTTTTTT
CARGTSVNTGELFF
>TRBV6-5|-|TRBJ2-7|few
TGTGCCAGCAGTTACGGGGGGAACGAGCAGTACTTC
CASSYGGNEQYF
>TRBV5-1|TRBD2|TRBJ2-7|-
TGCGCCAGCAGCTTGGTAGCGGGAGGCGCCTACGAGCAGTACTTC
CASSLVAGGAYEQYF
>TRBV5-4|TRBD1|TRBJ2-4|medium-sized
TGTGCCAGCAGCAGTGGGGGGACAGGGAAAAACATTCAGTACTTC
CASSSGGTGKNIQYF
>TRBV18|-|TRBJ1-5|-
TGTGCCAGCTCACCACGTGGGACTGTCAATAGCAATCAGCCCCAGCATTTT
CASSPRGTVNSNQPQHF
>TRBV2|TRBD1|TRBJ1-2|few
TGTGCCAGCACCCCCAAGGGGGACAGTTGGGGCTACACCTTC
CASTPKGDSWGYTF
>TRBV5-1|TRBD1|TRBJ2-5|-
TGCGCCAGCAGCTTGGTTGGGCAGGGGGCTAAGACCCAGTACTTC
CASSLVGQGAKTQYF
>TRBV28|TRBD1|TRBJ2-5|-
TGTGCCAGCAGTTTAATACAGGGGGTAGAGACCCAGTACTTC
CASSLIQGVETQYF
>TRBV2|-|TRBJ2-1|-
TGTGCCAGCAGTGGGGGACAGGGGGCACTAGCGGGAGGAGTTATATCTAATGAGCAGTTCTTC
CASSGGQGALAGGVISNEQFF
>TRBV5-1|-|TRBJ2-1|-
TGCGCCAGCAGCTTGTTACCAGGCCCGATCGAGCAGTTCTTC
CASSLLPGPIEQFF
>TRBV19|-|TRBJ1-5|few
TGTGCCAGTACCCCATCCCCAAATCAGCCCCAGCATTTT
CASTPSPNQPQHF
>TRBV6-5|-|TRBJ1-5|-
TGTGCCAGCAGACCAATCACTCGCCATCAGCCCCAGCATTTT
CASRPITRHQPQHF
>TRBV30|TRBD1|TRBJ1-2|-
TGTGCCTGGGCGGGGGACAGGGCTTCTGGCTACACCTTC
CAWAGDRASGYTF
>TRBV28|-|TRBJ2-2|-
TGTTCAACAGGGAGTGCCGGGGAGCTGTTTTTT
CSTGSAGELFF
>TRBV18|-|TRBJ2-1|-
TGTGCCAGCTCGGGGGCGGTTTGGTCCTACAATGAGCAGTTCTTC
CASSGAVWSYNEQFF
>TRBV6-6|-|TRBJ2-7|-
TGTGCCAGCAGTTACTCGTTTTCAGCCTACGAGCAGTACTTC
CASSYSFSAYEQYF
>TRBV5-1|TRBD1|TRBJ2-2|once
TGCGCCAGCACTTCCCCACAGGGGGGTTACACCGGGGAGCTGTTTTTT
CASTSPQGGYTGELFF
>TRBV10-3|-|TRBJ2-3|-
TGTGCCATCAGTGTGGGGGCGGTGCGGTCAGATACGCAGTATTTT
CAISVGAVRSDTQYF
>TRBV27|TRBD2|TRBJ2-1|-
TGTGCCAGCAGAATGGGACTAGCGTTTTCCAATGAGCAGTTCTTC
CASRMGLAFSNEQFF
>TRBV6-4|TRBD2|TRBJ2-5|once
TGTGCCAGCAGTGACGTAGGCCGGGAGGGCCAAGAGACCCAGTACTTC
CASSDVGREGQETQYF
>TRBV6-5|-|TRBJ1-1|-
TGTGCCAGCAATAGGGGGAACACTGAAGCTTTCTTT
CASNRGNTEAFF
>TRBV27|TRBD1|TRBJ1-2|-
TGTGCCAGCAGTTTAACAGGGGGCTATGGCTACACCTTC
CASSLTGGYGYTF
>TRBV5-6|-|TRBJ2-4|-
TGTGCCAGCAGCTTGCAGGGGAAGCAAAACATTCAGTACTTC
CASSLQGKQNIQYF
>TRBV5-1|-|TRBJ1-3|-
TGCGCCAGCAGCCCCTACCTGGGCAACCCCGTTCGCACCATATATTTT
CASSPYLGNPVRTIYF
>TRBV5-6|-|TRBJ1-1|few
TGTGCCAGCAGCTTAGGGAGGAGGATGACTGAAGCTTTCTTT
CASSLGRRMTEAFF
>TRBV30|-|TRBJ1-2|-
TGTGCCTTAAAGACGGACGGAGGTGGCTACACCTTC
CALKTDGGGYTF
>TRBV2|TRBD1|TRBJ2-7|-
TGTGCCAGCTCATACCCGCGGACAGGGGGAACCTACGAGCAGTACTTC
CASSYPRTGGTYEQYF
>TRBV30|-|TRBJ2-3|once
TGTGCCTGGACGGCAGGATTCACAGATACGCAGTATTTT
CAWTAGFTDTQYF
>TRBV5-1|-|TRBJ2-7|-
TGCGCCAGCAGGCGGACAGGAGGGGCCTACGAGCAGTACTTC
CASRRTGGAYEQYF
>TRBV7-9|-|TRBJ2-5|-
TGTGCCAGCAGCTTTCTGGGGACACCGGAGGAGACCCAGTACTTC
CASSFLGTPEETQYF